The 21 T cell receptor beta chains presented below share a single source sample, sequenced in a study of blood T cell repertoires in COVID-19. Clones were read by immunoSEQ multiplex PCR, and TCRdb kept only the in-frame ones, dropping some. This table holds hundreds of thousands of clones, 70% to 90% found once. Sequencing was done on a sample of PBMCs or T cells enriched from blood (not recorded which). The receptor source for this set is a man aged 25-45 years who had recovered from COVID-19.

This rearrangement joins TRBV2 to TRBJ1-5; possible D gene TRBD1, 5 bases. Germline values: CDR1 SNHLY, CDR2 FYNNEI. V was cut by 3 bases and J by 6 bases, with 18 bases left in between. The CDR3 spans 16 residues. The CDR3 protein is CASSELGSGNRQPQHF. CDR3 bases: TGTGCCAGCAGTGAGTTGGGTTCAGGGAACCGTCAGCCCCAGCATTTT. Full variable domain (rest looked up from reference TRBV2 and TRBJ1-5): EPEVTQTPSHQVTQMGQEVILRCVPISNHLYFYWYRQILGQKVEFLVSFYNNEISEKSEIFDDQFSVERPDGSNFTLKIRSTKLEDSAMYFCASSELGSGNRQPQHFGDGTRLSIL.

This clone appeared many times. The chain joins TRBV6-4 to TRBJ2-3; 11 bases align to TRBD2. The V segment lost 3 bases and the J segment 1 base; nucleotides outside the gene matches: 0. The germline V gene encodes CDR1 MRHNA and CDR2 SNTAGT. CDR3 length equals 15 residues. The CDR3 loop is CASSETSGGTDTQYF. CDR3 DNA: TGTGCCAGCAGTGAGACTAGCGGGGGCACAGATACGCAGTATTTT.

CDR3 protein: CASSFGTSGLGSSYEQYF. CDR3 bases: TGTGCCAGCAGTTTCGGGACTAGCGGCCTTGGGAGCTCCTACGAGCAGTACTTC. This chain joins TRBV27 and TRBJ2-7, with 11 bases lining up with TRBD2. CDR1 is MNHEY, CDR2 SMNVEV, per germline (reference sequence). Trimming at V came to 3 bases and at J to 0 bases, leaving 10 bases not matched to a gene. The length of the CDR3 is 18 residues.

The chain couples TRBV6-5 to TRBJ1-4; D unclear. CDR3 size: 15 residues. The germline V and J ends were trimmed by 5 bases and 2 bases, with 12 bases remaining between them. CDR1 is MNHEY, CDR2 SVGAGI, per germline. In DNA, the CDR3 is TGTGCCAGCAGTCCACGGGATCGCACTAATGAAAAACTGTTTTTT. Protein: CASSPRDRTNEKLFF.

V usage is TRBV19 and J usage is TRBJ2-6, with D tentatively TRBD1 (6 bases). V was cut by 8 bases and J by 7 bases, with 15 bases left in between. Per germline, CDR1 LNHDA and CDR2 SQIVND (reference sequence). The CDR3 contains 14 residues. CDR3 nucleotides: TGTGCCAGTGGTAACAGGGAGCGAGCCAACGTCCTGACTTTC. The encoded protein is CASGNRERANVLTF.

The chain combines TRBV5-6 with TRBJ2-7; D may be TRBD2 (5 bases). Germline V gene lookup returns CDR1 SGHDT and CDR2 YYEEEE. Trimming left V 3 bases short and J 4 bases short, with 11 bases between. The CDR3 loop spans 13 amino acids. The CDR3 sequence: CASSSVTGYEQYF. The CDR3 DNA sequence: TGTGCCAGCAGCTCCGTGACGGGGTACGAGCAGTACTTC.

As regards this clone: Other DNA sequences in the same sample also yield this CDR3. The chain combines TRBV18 with TRBJ2-5, with D perhaps TRBD1 (6 bases). The CDR3 spans 14 residues. The germline V gene encodes CDR1 KGHSH and CDR2 LQKENI. Trimming took 3 bases from V and 2 from J, leaving 10 bases between them. Written as DNA, the CDR3 is TGTGCCAGCTCACCGCTGAGGGGGCAAGAGACCCAGTACTTC. The encoded protein is CASSPLRGQETQYF. The full variable domain, with the rest looked up from reference TRBV18 and TRBJ2-5, is NAGVMQNPRHLVRRRGQEARLRCSPMKGHSHVYWYRQLPEEGLKFMVYLQKENIIDESGMPKERFSAEFPKEGPSILRIQQVVRGDSAAYFCASSPLRGQETQYFGPGTRLLVL.

The chain combines TRBV10-3 with TRBJ2-2; 8 nucleotides agree with TRBD2. The CDR3 is 16 amino acids. J was trimmed by 7 bases and V by 0 bases; bases with no gene match: 7. Germline-derived CDR1 and CDR2 are ENHRY and SYGVKD. The CDR3: CAISESLGGAGGELFF. CDR3 DNA: TGTGCCATCAGTGAGTCGCTCGGGGGGGCCGGCGGGGAGCTGTTTTTT.

The chain is built from TRBV18 and TRBJ2-1, with TRBD1 identical over 9 bases. Germline-derived CDR1 and CDR2 are KGHSH and LQKENI. This CDR3 is built from 15 residues. Trimming took 5 bases from V and 3 from J; bases not matched to a gene: 5. The CDR3 bases are TGTGCCAGCTCAGCACAGGGGGCAGTCTACAATGAGCAGTTCTTC. It specifies CASSAQGAVYNEQFF.

This chain joins TRBV30 and TRBJ2-5, with D possibly TRBD1 on 5 matching bases. This CDR3 spans 15 amino acids. Trimming removed 4 bases from V and 1 base from J, with 16 bases in between. The germline CDR1 and CDR2 sequences are GTSNPN and SVGIG (reference sequence). CDR3 amino acids: CAWTLGAFTQETQYF. The CDR3 bases are TGTGCCTGGACTTTAGGGGCCTTCACCCAAGAGACCCAGTACTTC.

The chain employs TRBV7-9 and TRBJ2-3, with 11 nucleotides matching TRBD2. Losses at the gene ends were 3 bases for V and 1 base for J; bases not matched to a gene: 9. Germline V gives CDR1 SEHNR, CDR2 FQNEAQ (reference sequence). This CDR3 has 18 amino acids. CDR3 sequence reads: CASSLTSGATYGTDTQYF. The CDR3 DNA reads TGTGCCAGCAGCTTGACTAGCGGGGCCACCTATGGCACAGATACGCAGTATTTT.

This sequence joins TRBV6-1 and TRBJ1-2; D is perhaps TRBD1 (5 bases). The germline V and J ends were trimmed by 2 bases and 3 bases, with 10 bases remaining between them. Germline CDR1 reads MNHNS; CDR2 reads SASEGT. CDR3 size: 14 residues. This CDR3 is CASSEQGSYYGYTF. The CDR3 DNA follows: TGTGCCAGCAGTGAACAGGGTTCGTACTATGGCTACACCTTC.

The chain uses TRBV3-1 (or the pseudogene TRBV3-2) and TRBJ2-2, with 9 bases fitting TRBD1. Germline V gene data show CDR1 as LGHDT and CDR2 as YNNKEL (reference sequence). The CDR3 runs 16 residues. V was pared by 5 bases and J by 0 bases, with 4 bases of the junction left unmatched. The CDR3 nucleotides read TGTGCCAGCAGCAAGAGACAGGGGGCGAACACCGGGGAGCTGTTTTTT. This codes for CASSKRQGANTGELFF.

The chain carries TRBV6-4 and TRBJ1-1, with 11 bases matching TRBD1. The V segment lost 5 bases and the J segment 5 bases; nucleotides outside the gene matches: 10. The length of the CDR3 is 16 residues. Looked up from germline, CDR1 is MRHNA and CDR2 is SNTAGT. The CDR3 protein is CASSPGTGGRGTEAFF. The CDR3, as DNA: TGTGCCAGCAGTCCCGGGACAGGGGGAAGAGGGACTGAAGCTTTCTTT.

The gene calls are TRBV7-9 and TRBJ1-1, with 8 bases matching TRBD1. There are 14 residues in the CDR3. J gave up 4 bases and V 6 bases, and 7 bases lay outside the gene matches. CDR1 SEHNR and CDR2 FQNEAQ come from the germline V gene (reference sequence). The CDR3 is CASRTGQGGTEAFF. Written as DNA, the CDR3 is TGTGCCAGCAGAACTGGACAGGGCGGCACTGAAGCTTTCTTT.

The chain has TRBV30 and TRBJ2-2, with TRBD2 matching 8 bases. Germline CDR1 reads GTSNPN; CDR2 reads SVGIG (reference sequence). CDR3 length equals 19 residues. Germline trimming cut 0 bases from V and 1 base from J; bases unmatched to any gene: 13. CDR3 sequence: CAWSVYRTSGFWNTGELFF. CDR3 bases: TGTGCCTGGAGTGTATATCGTACTAGCGGATTCTGGAACACCGGGGAGCTGTTTTTT.

The rearrangement links TRBV19 to TRBJ1-2; 7 bases align to TRBD1. This CDR3 is built from 13 residues. Per the germline V gene, CDR1 is LNHDA and CDR2 is SQIVND (reference sequence). J gave up 4 bases and V 5 bases, and 4 bases lay outside the gene matches. The CDR3 DNA reads TGTGCCAGTAGTCTACAGGGGATCTATGGCTACACCTTC. Amino acid sequence: CASSLQGIYGYTF.

This clone was recorded only once. J is TRBJ2-1 and V is TRBV4-3; TRBD2 matches at 7 bases. Per the germline V gene, CDR1 is LGHNA and CDR2 is YSLEER. Unmatched junction bases numbered 10, after V lost 1 base and J lost 4 bases. The CDR3 runs to 17 residues. The CDR3 DNA reads as TGCGCCAGCAGCCAAGTTCCCAGCGGGGACCCTTACAATGAGCAGTTCTTC. Its translation is CASSQVPSGDPYNEQFF.

V is TRBV21-1 and J is TRBJ2-7; TRBD1, the table's D call, lacks a check against the DNA. TRBV21-1 is tagged as a pseudogene. The CDR3 has 18 residues. The CDR3 sequence: CASSKGQYGGQALYEQYF. In DNA form, the CDR3 reads TGTGCCAGCAGCAAGGGGCAATACGGTGGACAGGCGCTCTACGAGCAGTACTTC.

J is TRBJ2-3 and V is TRBV11-3; perhaps TRBD2 as D (6 bases). CDR1 and CDR2 from the germline V gene are SGHNT and YENEEA. This CDR3 has 14 residues. V was trimmed by 5 bases and J by 0 bases, leaving 9 bases between them. The CDR3: CASSTGGSTDTQYF. The DNA of the CDR3 is TGTGCCAGCAGCACCGGGGGTAGCACAGATACGCAGTATTTT.

The rearrangement links TRBV4-1 to TRBJ2-5; possible D gene TRBD2, 5 bases. Germline-derived CDR1 and CDR2 are MGHRA and YSYEKL. The CDR3 runs 13 residues. Trimming removed 3 bases from V and 4 bases from J, with 9 bases in between. The CDR3 sequence is CASSQRGLETQYF. CDR3 bases: TGCGCCAGCAGCCAGAGAGGGTTAGAGACCCAGTACTTC.